The clone carrying this TCR beta chain has a handful of counts. The antigen is not known. The CDR3 has 13 amino acids. V was cut by 3 bases and J by 2 bases, with 11 bases left in between. Germline CDR1 DFQATT, CDR2 SNEGSKA (reference sequence). This sample was taken from a study of blood T cells in healthy people across ages. Then a second PCR, running about 6 to 12 cycles, was carried out with a sample-barcoded 5' primer and a J-beta primer mix. MiXCR, run by TCRdb on the 5' RACE reads, gives a single entry per CDR3 protein. The sample comprises fewer than 750,000 distinct CDR3 sequences, 52% of which are singletons, and about 13% rests with the top ten. Study observations and caveats: Any conclusive comparison of naive versus antigen-experienced cells was prevented by using unsorted PBMCs. The percentage of naive T cells correlated strongly with TCR beta diversity. Older age coincided with a roughly linear decline in TCR beta diversity per million T cells.

The rearrangement links TRBV20-1 to TRBJ2-7, with no clear D. This clonotype was sampled from a woman over 75 in good health. Input material: blood. CDR3: CSASDLDPYEQYF. In DNA, the CDR3 is TGCAGTGCTAGTGATCTCGACCCCTACGAGCAGTACTTC.